The entry below gives a single T cell receptor (beta chain) sequence along with its context. Its antigen is unknown. The culture ran for 10 days, and then CD4+ T cells were isolated. Each participant received a vaccine that was either BNT162b2 or mRNA-1273, given as two doses. The data were taken from a study of vaccination effects on CD4 cells after COVID-19. Across the study: The culture medium for approximately 1.9 million PBMC per well included 10 IU/ml IL-2 and 9.5 to 10 ug/ml peptides.

Profiled with immunoSEQ multiplex PCR; TCRdb holds only in-frame clones, not every one. Of roughly 30,000 clones in the sample, over 70% were seen once. Study results and limitations: Substantial clonal contraction characterized both infection- and vaccine-induced clones late after vaccination.

The sequence was obtained from a human donor who received a COVID-19 vaccine. Sequenced material: CD4+ T cells from PBMCs cultured without peptide, taken after COVID-19 vaccination.

As DNA, the CDR3 is TGTGCCAGTAGTCCCCGAGGGGCCGGGACAGGGAGCCAGCCCCAGCATTTT. It translates to CASSPRGAGTGSQPQHF. The rearrangement links TRBV19 to TRBJ1-5; 9 bases agree with TRBD1. CDR1 and CDR2 from the germline V gene are LNHDA and SQIVND (reference sequence). V was clipped by 5 bases and J by 7 bases; unmatched bases: 15. This CDR3 is built from 17 residues. Using reference TRBV19 and TRBJ1-5 for the parts outside the CDR3, the full variable domain is DGGITQSPKYLFRKEGQNVTLSCEQNLNHDAMYWYRQDPGQGLRLIYYSQIVNDFQKGDIAEGYSVSREKKESFPLTVTSAQKNPTAFYLCASSPRGAGTGSQPQHFGDGTRLSIL.